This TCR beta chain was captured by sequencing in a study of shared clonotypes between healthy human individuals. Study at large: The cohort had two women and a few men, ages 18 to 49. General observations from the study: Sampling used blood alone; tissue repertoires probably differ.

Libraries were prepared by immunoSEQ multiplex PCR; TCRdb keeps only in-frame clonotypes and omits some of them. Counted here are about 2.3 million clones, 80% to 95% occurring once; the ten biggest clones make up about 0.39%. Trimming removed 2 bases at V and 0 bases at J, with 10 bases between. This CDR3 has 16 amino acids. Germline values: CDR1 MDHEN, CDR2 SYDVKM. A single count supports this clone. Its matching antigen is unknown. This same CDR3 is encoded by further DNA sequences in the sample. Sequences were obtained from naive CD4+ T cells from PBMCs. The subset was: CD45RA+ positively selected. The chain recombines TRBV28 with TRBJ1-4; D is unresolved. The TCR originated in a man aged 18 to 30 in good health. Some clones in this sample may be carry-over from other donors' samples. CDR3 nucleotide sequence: TGTGCCAGCAGTTTACGCCAGGTTGCAACTAATGAAAAACTGTTTTTT. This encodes CASSLRQVATNEKLFF.